The following is a T cell receptor (beta chain) sequence with its context. The CDR3 length is 17 residues. Per germline, CDR1 KGHSH and CDR2 LQKENI. The ends lost 5 bases at V and 4 bases at J; junction bases unmatched: 14. This specimen comes from a study of early T cells in non-severe SARS-CoV-2 infection. Unique molecular identifiers were attached to individual cDNA molecules. TCRdb recomputed calls from the 5' RACE reads with MiXCR, one row per CDR3 protein. The top ten clones hold 5.5% to 7% of a sample with 70,000 or so distinct CDR3 sequences, approximately 11% of them seen once. Sequenced input: whole blood. The receptor's source is an adult who was a healthcare worker with PCR-confirmed SARS-CoV-2 infection or an uninfected control (not recorded which). The V and J genes are TRBV18 and TRBJ1-2, with 9 nucleotides matching TRBD1. CDR3 loop: CASSSRGQGRLGYGYTF. CDR3 nucleotides: TGTGCCAGCTCAAGTAGGGGACAGGGTCGGCTGGGCTATGGCTACACCTTC.